The present T cell receptor beta chain was sequenced within a study of OX40 agonist ivuxolimab in advanced cancers. Across the study: Ivuxolimab, an antibody that agonizes OX40 (CD134), was administered to the patients.

Germline CDR1 SGHAT, CDR2 FQNNGV. The V and J ends lost 4 bases and 7 bases respectively, with 11 bases between them. The CDR3 is 13 amino acids. General study findings and limits: In general, CD8+ T cells held more expanded clones than CD4+ did, on average.

Patients who had autoimmune disease history or got systemic immunosuppression were left out. The protocol was immunoSEQ multiplex PCR, while the TCRdb copy is restricted to in-frame clones and leaves out a portion. The table has 45,000 or so clones, around 92% seen once. This clone came up once. Its specificity is unknown. J is TRBJ1-5 and V is TRBV11-2; the D gene is possibly TRBD1 (6 bases). This specimen consisted of CD4+ or CD8+ T cells sorted from blood, obtained in a trial of the OX40 agonist ivuxolimab. The source is an adult with an advanced solid tumor such as melanoma, head and neck, liver or kidney cancer. The CDR3 DNA follows: TGTGCCAGCAGCTCGGACAGAGACCAGCCCCAGCATTTT. Translation gives CASSSDRDQPQHF.